This TCR beta chain was identified in a study of CD8 T cells in ankylosing spondylitis. Findings of the study overall: A subset of motif variants has previously been described in the synovial fluid and blood of reactive arthritis. Matched synovial fluid from ankylosing spondylitis patients was reported to be enriched for disease-linked clones. Disease-associated clonotypes exhibited CD8+ identity and were relatively infrequent in peripheral blood. One TCR beta motif, made up of several highly homologous variants, appeared characteristic of ankylosing spondylitis blood.

This clonotype was seen more than once but under ten times. Antigen specificity is unknown. Germline V CDR1 and CDR2: SEHNR, FQNEAQ (reference sequence). The CDR3 runs 15 residues. V shed 5 bases, J shed 10 bases, and the junction held 7 bases outside the gene matches. Construction of TCR beta libraries was performed using quantitative 5'-RACE with molecular barcodes. TCRdb re-called the 5' RACE reads through MiXCR, storing one row per CDR3 protein. Counted here are about 800,000 distinct CDR3 sequences, about an eighth occurring once; the ten biggest clones make up 0.51%. Sequencing was done on a sample of blood, either unsorted or a sorted T cell fraction (not recorded which). The receptor was isolated from a male donor with ankylosing spondylitis. V is TRBV7-9 and J is TRBJ2-1, with TRBD2 matching 14 bases. DNA for the CDR3: TGTGCCAGCAGCGTGGGACTAGCGGGAGCAAGGGAGCAGTTCTTC. Its translation is CASSVGLAGAREQFF.